This is a list of T cell receptor beta chains from one sample in a study of blood T cell repertoires in COVID-19. TCRdb keeps only in-frame clones here, not all; method: immunoSEQ multiplex PCR. Counted here are around 190,000 clones, 76% occurring once; the ten biggest clones make up roughly 8.6%. The sequencing input was peripheral blood. The receptors were sampled from a woman in her forties or fifties with active or convalescent COVID-19. Each CDR3 is given without its conserved first and last residue. A clone size is listed for some rows: how often the clone was seen (once, few, many), or a class if it is expanded.

J gene: TRBJ2-2
clone size: .
V gene: TRBV4-2
CDR3 protein: ASSQALGGAYTGELF

J gene: TRBJ1-3
clone size: .
V gene: TRBV30
CDR3 protein: AHTRAPGNTIY

J gene: TRBJ1-1
clone size: .
V gene: TRBV29-1
CDR3 protein: SVTGGTEAF

J gene: TRBJ2-5
clone size: .
V gene: TRBV7-7
CDR3 protein: ASSLEGRETQY

J gene: TRBJ2-1
clone size: .
V gene: TRBV18
CDR3 protein: ASSPLGLAGDGEQF

J gene: TRBJ1-5
clone size: .
V gene: TRBV7-2
CDR3 protein: ASSTRVGGRQPQH

J gene: TRBJ1-1
clone size: .
V gene: TRBV11-2
CDR3 protein: ASSLVRTGSVGTEAF

J gene: TRBJ2-3
clone size: .
V gene: TRBV7-6
CDR3 protein: ASSPRAGQTDTQY

J gene: TRBJ2-7
clone size: .
V gene: TRBV6-6
CDR3 protein: ASSYSRQGSYEQY

J gene: TRBJ1-1
clone size: .
V gene: TRBV19
CDR3 protein: ASRPGRGKTEAF

J gene: TRBJ2-5
clone size: .
V gene: TRBV7-8
CDR3 protein: ASSQSGGLAQY

J gene: TRBJ2-7
clone size: .
V gene: TRBV7-2
CDR3 protein: ASSSPGGLAGAGEQY

J gene: TRBJ2-3
clone size: .
V gene: TRBV6-1
CDR3 protein: ASSESRLDTQY

J gene: TRBJ2-5
clone size: .
V gene: TRBV11-2
CDR3 protein: ASSPSGPGETQY

J gene: TRBJ2-5
clone size: .
V gene: TRBV5-4
CDR3 protein: ASSAPARGEETQY

J gene: TRBJ1-6
clone size: .
V gene: TRBV7-3
CDR3 protein: ASSSTGVGSPLH

J gene: TRBJ1-2
clone size: .
V gene: TRBV9
CDR3 protein: ASSAGGQGARGYT

J gene: TRBJ1-2
clone size: once
V gene: TRBV14
CDR3 protein: ASSQTGIRRYT

J gene: TRBJ2-3
clone size: once
V gene: TRBV5-6
CDR3 protein: ASSSIGQGSTDTQY

J gene: TRBJ1-1
clone size: .
V gene: TRBV10-3
CDR3 protein: AISEPRQDPMNTEAF

J gene: TRBJ2-2
clone size: .
V gene: TRBV25-1
CDR3 protein: ASKDTWAGELF

J gene: TRBJ1-2
clone size: .
V gene: TRBV7-9
CDR3 protein: ASSLDLGHGYT

J gene: TRBJ1-5
clone size: few
V gene: TRBV3-1/TRBV3-2
CDR3 protein: ASSRVQGNQPQH

J gene: TRBJ1-2
clone size: .
V gene: TRBV3-1/TRBV3-2
CDR3 protein: ASSQGTGGVYGYT

J gene: TRBJ2-1
clone size: many
V gene: TRBV7-3
CDR3 protein: ASSLRLAGILVENEQF

J gene: TRBJ1-1
clone size: .
V gene: TRBV28
CDR3 protein: ASIGEYMNTEAF

J gene: TRBJ2-7
clone size: .
V gene: TRBV7-3
CDR3 protein: ASSSIRGQGGYEQY

J gene: TRBJ1-2
clone size: .
V gene: TRBV30
CDR3 protein: AWSQEDRNYGYT